This TCR beta chain was profiled in a study of blood T cell repertoires in COVID-19 (TCRdb year 2020). About the full investigation: Samples covering the acute and convalescent phases of COVID-19 were provided by collaborators in the United States, Italy and Spain. Subjects who had been exposed to COVID-19, were actively infected with it, or had recovered from it provided the deeply sampled blood TCRbeta repertoires that made up the dataset. The samples were drawn from two sources: the first 160 participants of the ongoing ImmuneRACE study, and 1,200 or so subjects contributed by 6 global collaborators. The material from the prospective study consisted of cDNA or gDNA derived from T cells, B-cell-depleted T cells, or PBMCs. The repertoires were released in a freely available public database intended as a resource for research on the immune response to SARS-CoV-2. Where available, HLA class I and class II types were obtained from metadata supplied by the sample provider rather than from assay-based typing. Nearly every sample came with metadata listing a de-identified subject ID, COVID-19 status, age in years and sex.

TCRbeta CDR3 regions were amplified from genomic DNA by means of the immunoSEQ Assay, a bias-controlled multiplex PCR. The paper's processing steps were these. Nucleated cell counts per sample were estimated from amplification of reference gene primers within the assay. To quantify the absolute abundance of each unique TCRbeta CDR3 rearrangement, sequence reads were collapsed and filtered. For each sample, productive Simpson clonality was calculated as the square root of Simpson's diversity index over productive rearrangements. Imported from immuneACCESS, the table was reduced by TCRdb to in-frame sequences with V and J called. These copies leave out some clones; in studies compared against another copy, an unresolved V gene accounts for under half, and the cause of the remainder is not known. That table is the source of V, J and clone size, and D and trimming were worked out from the DNA. The sample yields around 130,000 clones; approximately 84% were counted once. Around 8.6% of the sample is taken by the ten largest.

The collaborating institutions used their own protocols to collect whole blood in K2EDTA tubes. For TCRbeta analysis, collaborators shipped samples in one of three forms: frozen whole blood, isolated PBMCs, or DNA extracted from either of those sample types. Including the terminal cysteine and phenylalanine, the CDR3 comprises 14 residues. The only DNA kept is the CDR3, 42 bases in frame from the first base. V and J are trimmed by 8 bases and 6 bases, and the gene matches miss 3 bases of the junction. CDR1 LNHNV and CDR2 YYDKDF are derived from the germline V gene (reference sequence). General findings and caveats noted by the study authors: The amount of clinical and demographic metadata varied by source and participant and was provided uncurated.

Concerning this clone: The specificity of this receptor is unknown. One base away there is no much larger clone; base qualities are not given.

The sequenced sample consisted of peripheral blood. This clonotype originated in a human donor in a cohort sampled during active COVID-19. The chain is assembled from TRBV15 and TRBJ2-2; TRBD2 lines up with 13 middle nucleotides. The CDR3 loop reads CATRTSGGAGELFF. The nucleotides read TGTGCCACCCGGACTAGCGGGGGCGCCGGGGAGCTGTTTTTT.